The 6 T cell receptor beta chains presented below share a single source sample, sequenced in a study of T cell responses to AZD1222 COVID-19 vaccine. Only in-frame clones appear in the TCRdb table, and some are missing; sequencing was by immunoSEQ multiplex PCR. The table shows approximately 130,000 clones, with over 85% occurring only once. The sequencing here drew on peripheral blood, taken on day 0 of AZD1222 vaccination. The receptors derive from an adult in good health.

The chain employs TRBV9 and TRBJ1-3; 10 bases fit TRBD1. V lost 3 bases and J lost 2; bases outside the gene matches: 11. The CDR3 sequence is 18 residues long. Per germline, CDR1 SGDLS and CDR2 YYNGEE. The CDR3 loop reads CASSDDRGRSAPGNTIYF. DNA of the CDR3: TGTGCCAGCAGCGACGACAGGGGGCGTTCGGCTCCTGGAAACACCATATATTTT.

The chain is built from TRBV6-1 and TRBJ1-3; tentative D call: TRBD1 (5 bases). The CDR3 is 15 residues long. With 1 base removed from V and 1 base from J, the gap between germline ends came to 8 bases. CDR1 is MNHNS, CDR2 SASEGT, per germline. CDR3 in amino acids: CASSEGGVSGNTIYF. In nucleotides, the CDR3 is TGTGCCAGCAGTGAAGGAGGGGTATCTGGAAACACCATATATTTT.

The gene calls are TRBV28 and TRBJ1-5; D possibly corresponds to TRBD1 (5 bases). Deletions cut 2 bases from V and 6 bases from J, with 14 bases between. This CDR3 spans 15 amino acids. Germline CDR1 and CDR2: MDHEN and SYDVKM. CDR3 DNA sequence: TGTGCCAGCAGTTTAGCCAGGGTTTTAATTCAGCCCCAGCATTTT. It codes for CASSLARVLIQPQHF.

The V call is TRBV6-5, the J call TRBJ2-7; perhaps D is TRBD1 or TRBD2 (5 bases each). The germline gives CDR1 MNHEY, CDR2 SVGAGI. The CDR3 runs to 14 residues. Trimming shortened V by 5 bases and J by 3 bases, and 14 bases separated the two germline ends. The CDR3 sequence: CASSSRDAGYEQYF. The CDR3 region has the DNA TGTGCCAGCAGTAGCCGGGACGCGGGCTACGAGCAGTACTTC.

The V call is TRBV7-6, the J call TRBJ2-7, with D unresolved. Deletions cut 5 bases from V and 3 bases from J, with 17 bases between. Germline V gene lookup returns CDR1 SGHVS and CDR2 FNYEAQ. The length of the CDR3 is 15 residues. The CDR3 DNA sequence: TGTGCCAGCAGCCCCTGGCACAGTCCCAACTACGAGCAGTACTTC. This codes for CASSPWHSPNYEQYF.

The gene calls are TRBV7-9 and TRBJ2-1; 12 nucleotides agree with TRBD2. J was trimmed by 6 bases and V by 5 bases; bases with no gene match: 5. CDR1 and CDR2 from the germline V gene are SEHNR and FQNEAQ (reference sequence). The CDR3 length is 15 residues. CDR3 nucleotides: TGTGCCAGCAGCGCGACTAGCGGGAGAACCAATGAGCAGTTCTTC. Translating it yields CASSATSGRTNEQFF.